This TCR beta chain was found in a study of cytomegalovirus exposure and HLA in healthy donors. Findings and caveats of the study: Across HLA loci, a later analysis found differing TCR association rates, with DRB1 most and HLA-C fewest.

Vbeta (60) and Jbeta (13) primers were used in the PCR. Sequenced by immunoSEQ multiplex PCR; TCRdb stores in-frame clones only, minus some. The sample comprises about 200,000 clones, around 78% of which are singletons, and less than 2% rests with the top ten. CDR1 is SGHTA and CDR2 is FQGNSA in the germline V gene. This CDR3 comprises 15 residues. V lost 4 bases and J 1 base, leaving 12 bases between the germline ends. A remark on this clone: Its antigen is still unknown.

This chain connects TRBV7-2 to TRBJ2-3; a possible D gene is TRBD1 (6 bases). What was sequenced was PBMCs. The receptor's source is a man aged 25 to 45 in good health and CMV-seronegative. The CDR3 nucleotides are TGTGCCAGCAGCTCACAGGGAGAGGGCACAGATACGCAGTATTTT. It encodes CASSSQGEGTDTQYF.